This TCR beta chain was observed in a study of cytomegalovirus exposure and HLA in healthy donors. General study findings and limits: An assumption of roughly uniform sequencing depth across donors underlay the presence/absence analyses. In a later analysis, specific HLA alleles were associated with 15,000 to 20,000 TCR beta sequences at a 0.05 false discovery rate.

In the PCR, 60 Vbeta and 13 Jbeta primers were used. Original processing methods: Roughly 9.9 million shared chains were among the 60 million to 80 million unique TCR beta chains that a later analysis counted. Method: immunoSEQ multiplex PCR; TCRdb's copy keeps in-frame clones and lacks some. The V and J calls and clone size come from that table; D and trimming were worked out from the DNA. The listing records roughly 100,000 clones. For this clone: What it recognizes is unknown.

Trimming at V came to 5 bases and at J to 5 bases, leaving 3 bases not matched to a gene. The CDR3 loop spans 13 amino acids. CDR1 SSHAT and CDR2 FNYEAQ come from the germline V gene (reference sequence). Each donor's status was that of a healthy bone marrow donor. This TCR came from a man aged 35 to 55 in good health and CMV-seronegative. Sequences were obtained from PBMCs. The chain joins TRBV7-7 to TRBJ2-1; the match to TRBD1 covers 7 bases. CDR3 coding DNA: TGTGCCAGCAGCCGTACAGGGGACAATGAGCAGTTCTTC. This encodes CASSRTGDNEQFF. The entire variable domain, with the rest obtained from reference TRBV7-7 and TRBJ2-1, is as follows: GAGVSQSPRYKVTKRGQDVTLRCDPISSHATLYWYQQALGQGPEFLTYFNYEAQPDKSGLPSDRFSAERPEGSISTLTIQRTEQRDSAMYRCASSRTGDNEQFFGPGTRLTVL.